The clone carrying this T cell receptor (beta chain) was recorded many times. The V end lost 11 bases, the J end lost 6 bases, and 19 bases lay between the germline ends. Germline CDR1 is LGHNA and CDR2 is YNFKEQ. The CDR3 sequence is 14 residues long. The TCRbeta library incorporated unique molecular identifiers. In TCRdb, the PCR reads were re-called with MiXCR into one record per CDR3 protein. The repertoire holds roughly 300,000 distinct CDR3 sequences, with more than 9% as singletons. This sample was taken from a study of T-cell reconstitution after alpha-beta-depleted transplantation in children.

The sequence was collected from a human donor who donated a stem cell graft to a child with SCID. Here the sequenced sample was PBMCs from the stem cell graft donor, taken from the stem cell graft. The chain uses TRBV4-2 and TRBJ2-2; weak D call: TRBD1 (6 bases). CDR3 region: CAASGQPGPGELFF. The CDR3, as DNA: TGTGCCGCCTCCGGACAGCCCGGCCCCGGGGAGCTGTTTTTT.